One sample yielded the 13 T cell receptor beta chains listed below, sequenced in a study of PD-L1 blockade in urothelial cancer. Clones were read by immunoSEQ multiplex PCR, and TCRdb kept only the in-frame ones, dropping some. The profile shows 90,000 to 120,000 clones, approximately 85% of them singletons. Sequencing used PBMCs, obtained around atezolizumab (anti-PD-L1) treatment. These receptors were obtained from a man in his fifties with urothelial cancer.

The V gene is TRBV9, the J gene TRBJ2-5; 7 bases are a match to TRBD2. CDR3 size: 15 residues. The V gene's germline CDR1 is SGDLS and CDR2 YYNGEE. After removal of 4 bases from V and 1 base from J, the junction contained 7 bases not matched to a gene. CDR3 protein: CASSPLGGLQETQYF. For the CDR3, the DNA is TGTGCCAGCAGCCCACTGGGAGGGCTCCAAGAGACCCAGTACTTC.

The V gene is TRBV7-9, the J gene TRBJ1-2; 7 nucleotides align to TRBD1. Trimming removed 4 bases from V and 0 bases from J; junction bases left unmatched: 14. The CDR3 spans 18 residues. Looked up from germline, CDR1 is SEHNR and CDR2 is FQNEAQ (reference sequence). CDR3 amino acids: CASSSTDRDSGANYGYTF. The CDR3 nucleotides are TGTGCCAGCAGCTCCACCGACAGGGACAGTGGGGCTAACTATGGCTACACCTTC.

This chain joins TRBV28 and TRBJ2-2; maybe TRBD2 (6 bases). The CDR3 consists of 15 residues. V was trimmed by 3 bases and J by 4 bases, leaving 12 bases between them. The germline V gene encodes CDR1 MDHEN and CDR2 SYDVKM. The CDR3 here is CASSFRGRRTGELFF. In nucleotides, the CDR3 is TGTGCCAGCAGTTTTCGTGGGAGGCGCACCGGGGAGCTGTTTTTT.

The chain uses TRBV30 and TRBJ2-1; D remains unclear. CDR3 length: 12 residues. V was shortened by 0 bases and J by 4 bases, with 4 bases between the two germline ends. Germline CDR1 GTSNPN, CDR2 SVGIG (reference sequence). CDR3 nucleotide sequence: TGTGCCTGGAGTGTCCAGTACAATGAGCAGTTCTTC. Translation gives CAWSVQYNEQFF.

This clone was detected a few times. The genes are TRBV4-1 and TRBJ2-5; 8 positions match TRBD1. The CDR3 extends over 18 amino acids. Trimming removed 5 bases from V and 5 bases from J; junction bases left unmatched: 19. Germline CDR1 reads MGHRA; CDR2 reads YSYEKL. The CDR3 region is CASSVTPPSRQGWETQYF. CDR3 nucleotides: TGCGCCAGCAGCGTAACGCCCCCATCCCGACAGGGGTGGGAGACCCAGTACTTC.

This sequence joins TRBV7-2 and TRBJ1-1; no firm D call. Germline V gene sequence: CDR1 SGHTA, CDR2 FQGNSA. Trimming shortened V by 0 bases and J by 1 base, and 6 bases separated the two germline ends. The CDR3 is 14 amino acids. The CDR3 reads CASSLAGRNTEAFF. The DNA of the CDR3 is TGTGCCAGCAGCTTAGCGGGGAGGAACACTGAAGCTTTCTTT.

The chain carries TRBV11-2 and TRBJ2-1; 13 bases map to TRBD2. CDR1 is SGHAT, CDR2 FQNNGV, per germline. The V and J ends lost 5 bases and 8 bases, in that order; junction bases with no gene match: 9. There are 16 residues in the CDR3. The CDR3 here is CASSLRTSGRGDEQFF. CDR3 in DNA: TGTGCCAGCAGCCTTCGGACTAGCGGGAGAGGGGATGAGCAGTTCTTC. Based on the CDR3 plus reference TRBV11-2 and TRBJ2-1, the full variable domain is EAGVAQSPRYKIIEKRQSVAFWCNPISGHATLYWYQQILGQGPKLLIQFQNNGVVDDSQLPKDRFSAERLKGVDSTLKIQPAKLEDSAVYLCASSLRTSGRGDEQFFGPGTRLTVL.

The CDR3 protein is CASSQSWTVSRTNYGYTF. DNA of the CDR3: TGCGCCAGCAGTCAATCATGGACAGTCTCACGGACTAACTATGGCTACACCTTC. The chain carries TRBV23-1 and TRBJ1-2; weak D call: TRBD1 (6 bases). Being an ORF, TRBV23-1 has a function that is uncertain. This CDR3 comprises 18 residues. Trimming shortened V by 0 bases and J by 0 bases, and 17 bases separated the two germline ends.

This rearrangement joins TRBV7-9 to TRBJ1-2; unclear D gene. The CDR3 is made up of 12 amino acids. The V end was cut by 1 base, the J end by 4 bases, with 4 bases between. Germline assignment: CDR1 SEHNR and CDR2 FQNEAQ (reference sequence). The CDR3 sequence is CASSLDIYGYTF. The CDR3 coding sequence is TGTGCCAGCAGCTTAGATATCTATGGCTACACCTTC.

In this sample, this clone turned up once. V gene TRBV7-2 combines with J gene TRBJ2-1, with D perhaps matching TRBD1 (5 bases). This CDR3 region has 15 residues. The ends were cut back, 2 bases at V and 1 base at J, with 9 bases in the middle. Germline assignment: CDR1 SGHTA and CDR2 FQGNSA. CDR3 in amino acids: CASSLSRVSYNEQFF. The CDR3 nucleotides read TGTGCCAGCAGCTTAAGCAGGGTTTCCTACAATGAGCAGTTCTTC.

The rearrangement joins TRBV11-2 to TRBJ1-3; D not resolved. From germline, CDR1 is SGHAT and CDR2 FQNNGV. This CDR3 contains 19 residues. V was clipped by 2 bases and J by 0 bases, with 20 bases between them. DNA for the CDR3: TGTGCCAGCAGCTTATCCCCCCCAGGTTTGGCAGGCTCTGGAAACACCATATATTTT. Amino acid sequence: CASSLSPPGLAGSGNTIYF. Full variable domain (missing parts from reference TRBV11-2 and TRBJ1-3): EAGVAQSPRYKIIEKRQSVAFWCNPISGHATLYWYQQILGQGPKLLIQFQNNGVVDDSQLPKDRFSAERLKGVDSTLKIQPAKLEDSAVYLCASSLSPPGLAGSGNTIYFGEGSWLTVV.

The rearrangement links TRBV6-5 to TRBJ2-1; TRBD2 matches 8 bases. Trimming cost V 5 bases and J 3 bases; bases outside gene matches: 3. This CDR3 is built from 14 residues. Per germline, CDR1 MNHEY and CDR2 SVGAGI. The CDR3 sequence is CASSRTSFYNEQFF. The DNA for the CDR3 is TGTGCCAGCAGTAGGACTAGCTTCTACAATGAGCAGTTCTTC.

The gene calls are TRBV5-1 and TRBJ2-5; a weak D match, TRBD1 (5 bases). With 0 bases removed from V and 5 bases from J, the gap between germline ends came to 14 bases. This CDR3 is built from 15 residues. CDR1 and CDR2 (germline): SGHRS, YFSETQ. The CDR3 DNA is TGCGCCAGCAGCTTGGAGGGGCTGCCCTTTGAGACCCAGTACTTC. Amino acid sequence: CASSLEGLPFETQYF.